Shown below are 23 T cell receptor beta chains from a single sample sequenced in a study of tumor-infiltrating lymphocytes in primary liver carcinoma. Co-extracting RNA and DNA was done with about 20-34 mg of unsorted bulk tissue as input. Reverse transcription of roughly 470 ng total RNA with a constant-region primer produced TCR beta cDNA. Generation of the TCR beta libraries relied on three nested multiplex PCR rounds using slightly modified ARM-PCR. Rounds one and two of PCR, each of around 11 cycles, were primed with TRBV1-TRBV30 forward primers and a C-beta reverse primer. TCRdb re-called the multiplex PCR reads through MiXCR, storing one row per CDR3 protein. The table shows almost 55,000 distinct CDR3 sequences, with about 70% occurring only once. The sequenced material came from liver tumor tissue from sampling region 2. Documented subset: tumor region T2, inferior pole. Receptors were obtained from a man in his forties or fifties with primary liver carcinoma and hepatitis B virus infection.

On this clonotype: A read error may explain this, as a much larger clone is one base away. The chain carries TRBV25-1 and TRBJ2-1; perhaps D is TRBD1 or TRBD2 (5 bases each). The CDR3 spans 15 residues. The germline V gene encodes CDR1 MGHDK and CDR2 SYGVNS. The CDR3 loop reads CASNAGTSSYNEQLF. CDR3 DNA sequence: TGTGCCAGCAACGCCGGGACCAGCTCCTACAATGAGCAGTTATTC.

Comments on this clonotype: The germline gene is not matched at one end of the junction; a read error may be the cause. The V gene is TRBV5-5, the J gene TRBJ2-1; 7 bases align to TRBD2. Germline V CDR1 and CDR2: SGHKS, YYEKEE (reference sequence). The CDR3 totals 15 residues. CDR3 DNA sequence: TGTGCCAGCAGCACGTGCGGGAGCACCTACAATGAGCAGCTCTTC. Protein sequence: CASSTCGSTYNEQLF.

On this clonotype itself: A read error may produce the germline difference seen at one junction end. The gene calls are TRBV6-5 and TRBJ2-6; D possibly matches TRBD1 or TRBD2 (5 bases each). Germline lookup yields CDR1 MNHEY and CDR2 SVGAGI. This CDR3 is built from 16 residues. DNA for the CDR3: TGTACCAGCAGGGCAAGGGAGAGATCCGGGGCCAACGTCCTGACTTTC. Protein product: CTSRARERSGANVLTF.

This clonotype has a handful of counts. A much larger clone differs by one base, so this may be a read error. The chain uses TRBV6-5 and TRBJ1-2, with TRBD1 matching over 7 bases. CDR3 length: 13 residues. Germline assignment: CDR1 MNHEY and CDR2 SVGAGI. The CDR3 sequence is CAGRDDRVHGYTF. The CDR3 nucleotides are TGTGCCGGCAGAGACGACAGGGTGCACGGCTACACCTTC.

A word on this clonotype: The junction differs from germline at one of its ends, possibly a read error. This chain joins TRBV7-8 and TRBJ2-7, with D perhaps TRBD2 (6 bases). CDR1 SGHVS and CDR2 FQNEAQ come from the germline V gene. The CDR3 contains 15 residues. The CDR3 DNA sequence: TGTGCCAACAGCTACGATAGCGGTAACTCCTACGAGCAGTACTTC. It specifies CANSYDSGNSYEQYF.

Notes on this clonotype: Just one base apart from a much larger clone, this may be a read error. The chain links TRBV28 to TRBJ2-5; D is tentatively TRBD1 or TRBD2 (5 bases each). The CDR3 consists of 15 residues. The V gene's germline CDR1 is MDHEN and CDR2 SYDVKM. CDR3 coding DNA: TGTGTCAGCAGCAAGGCCGGGGCCCTTGGAGAGACCCAGTACTTC. This translates into CVSSKAGALGETQYF. Supplemented by reference TRBV28 and TRBJ2-5, the full variable domain reads DVKVTQSSRYLVKRTGEKVFLECVQDMDHENMFWYRQDPGLGLRLIYFSYDVKMKEKGDIPEGYSVSREKKERFSLILESASTNQTSMYLCVSSKAGALGETQYFGPGTRLLVL.

This clonotype was counted at least ten times. The CDR3 nucleotides read TGTGCCAGCAGTTCCCGCCTAGCGGGAGGCAATGAGCAGTTCTTC. Protein: CASSSRLAGGNEQFF. The rearrangement links TRBV28 to TRBJ2-1; 11 bases are a match to TRBD2. Trimming took 4 bases from V and 6 from J; bases not matched to a gene: 5. Germline V gene data show CDR1 as MDHEN and CDR2 as SYDVKM. This CDR3 is built from 15 residues.

The chain has TRBV6-6 and TRBJ2-5, with 8 bases lining up with TRBD1. The germline CDR1 and CDR2 sequences are MNHNY and SVGAGI (reference sequence). V dropped 9 bases and J dropped 5; count of bases not matched to a gene: 11. There are 14 residues in the CDR3. This CDR3 reads CASSPEQGGETQYF. The CDR3 nucleotides are TGTGCCAGTAGTCCCGAACAGGGGGGTGAGACCCAGTACTTC.

This clonotype was recorded at least ten times. This rearrangement joins TRBV5-4 to TRBJ2-1; D ambiguous. Per germline, CDR1 SGHNT and CDR2 YYREEE (reference sequence). This CDR3 has 11 residues. V lost 4 bases and J 14 bases, leaving 13 bases between the germline ends. This CDR3 reads CASSLRTQEFF. Here the CDR3 DNA reads TGTGCCAGCAGCCTTCGGACGCAGGAGTTCTTC.

Comments on this clonotype: Mismatch with germline at one junction end may stem from a read error. This chain connects TRBV29-1 to TRBJ2-3; either TRBD1 or TRBD2 may supply D (5 bases each). CDR3 size: 13 residues. Germline-derived CDR1 and CDR2 are SQVTM and ANQGSEA. The CDR3 here is CSVEEGAGGTQYF. In nucleotides, the CDR3 is TGTAGCGTTGAAGAAGGGGCTGGAGGTACGCAGTATTTT.

V usage is TRBV6-6 and J usage is TRBJ1-3, with D uncertain. V was trimmed by 2 bases and J by 0 bases, leaving 14 bases between them. The CDR3 runs to 17 residues. Germline V gene sequence: CDR1 MNHNY, CDR2 SVGAGI (reference sequence). The CDR3 DNA reads as TGTGCCAGCAGTTACGGCGGGAAAAAAAGCTCTGGAAACACCATATATTTT. Translation: CASSYGGKKSSGNTIYF.

By sample share, this clonotype is medium-sized. The rearrangement joins TRBV5-4 to TRBJ1-2; D is unclear. Germline V lookup: CDR1 SGHNT, CDR2 YYREEE (reference sequence). The CDR3 length is 13 residues. Trimming took 0 bases from V and 2 from J, leaving 5 bases between them. The CDR3 nucleotides are TGTGCCAGCAGCTTGGCCGACAACTATGGCTACACCTTC. Encoded protein: CASSLADNYGYTF.

Regarding this clonotype: The junction and the germline gene differ at one end; a read error may be behind it. The J gene is TRBJ2-7, the V gene TRBV11-2, with 15 bases aligning to TRBD2. The CDR3 is 18 amino acids. The germline V gene has CDR1 SGHAT and CDR2 FQNNGV. The CDR3: CASGLSIGLAGGGYERYF. The CDR3 DNA follows: TGTGCCAGCGGCTTATCCATTGGACTAGCGGGAGGGGGGTACGAGCGGTACTTC.

Concerning this clonotype: The CDR3 end shows no conserved phenylalanine or tryptophan, and so a read error is likely. The chain uses TRBV9 and TRBJ2-5, with unresolved D. CDR1 is SGDLS, CDR2 YYNGEE, per germline. CDR3 length equals 15 residues. The CDR3 DNA follows: TGTGCCAACAGCGATGGGCAGAACTTCCAAGAGACCCAGTACTTA. It is translated as CANSDGQNFQETQYL.

This clonotype was observed a handful of times. CDR3 protein: CASSPTQETGELFF. CDR3 bases: TGTGCCAGCAGTCCAACACAGGAAACCGGGGAGCTGTTTTTT. This rearrangement joins TRBV27 to TRBJ2-2, with D possibly being TRBD1 (5 bases). The germline V gene has CDR1 MNHEY and CDR2 SMNVEV (reference sequence). V was clipped by 5 bases and J by 5 bases, with 12 bases between them. The CDR3 extends over 14 amino acids.

Concerning this clonotype: The CDR3 carries no conserved terminal phenylalanine or tryptophan, so it likely arises from a read error. This rearrangement joins TRBV28 to TRBJ2-7; tentatively, D is TRBD1 (5 bases). V was shortened by 3 bases and J by 3 bases, with 9 bases between the two germline ends. The germline V gene encodes CDR1 MDHEN and CDR2 SYDVKM. The CDR3 totals 13 residues. The CDR3 reads CASSFAGNYEQYI. The CDR3 nucleotides read TGTGCCAGCAGTTTTGCAGGGAACTACGAGCAGTACATC.

This clonotype was seen only a few times. The CDR3 carries no conserved terminal phenylalanine or tryptophan, so it likely arises from a read error. The rearrangement joins TRBV11-2 to TRBJ1-2; D gene ambiguous. Per germline, CDR1 SGHAT and CDR2 FQNNGV. The CDR3 length is 14 residues. In DNA form, the CDR3 reads TGTGACAGCAGAGAGAGGGATACCACCTATGGCTACACCTTA. Its translation is CDSRERDTTYGYTL.

With respect to this clonotype: One junction end does not reproduce the germline sequence, and a read error may be involved. The V gene is TRBV4-1, the J gene TRBJ2-3; no clear D. CDR3 size: 15 residues. Germline V gene data show CDR1 as MGHRA and CDR2 as YSYEKL. For the CDR3, the DNA is TGCGCCAGCAGACAAGATCCCCCGTCCGCAGATACGCAATATTTT. This codes for CASRQDPPSADTQYF.

To note about this clonotype: The conserved phenylalanine or tryptophan is not found at the CDR3 terminus, so this likely reflects a read error. CDR3 bases: TGTGCCAGCAGCTTATCCCGGAGGACCGGGGAGCTGTTTCTT. Its translation is CASSLSRRTGELFL. The J gene is TRBJ2-2, the V gene TRBV11-2, with D tentatively TRBD2 (5 bases). The CDR3 has 14 amino acids. The V end was cut by 2 bases, the J end by 5 bases, with 9 bases between. Germline loops: CDR1 SGHAT, CDR2 FQNNGV.

Concerning this clonotype itself: The junction does not match germline at one end; this may be a read error. V and J are TRBV4-1 and TRBJ2-7; 10 bases match TRBD2. The CDR3 loop spans 17 amino acids. Germline V gives CDR1 MGHRA, CDR2 YSYEKL. The CDR3 nucleotides are TGCGCCAGCAGTCAAGATGGAGGGACTAGCGAGATTAACGAGCAGTACTTC. Protein sequence: CASSQDGGTSEINEQYF.

To note about this clonotype: The junction differs from germline at one of its ends, possibly a read error. This chain joins TRBV5-4 and TRBJ2-1; TRBD2 matches at 11 bases. The CDR3 has 15 residues. Germline values: CDR1 SGHNT, CDR2 YYREEE (reference sequence). In nucleotides, the CDR3 is TGCGCCAGTAGCAATCGACTAGCGGGGTACAATGAGCAGTTCTTC. Amino acid sequence: CASSNRLAGYNEQFF.

The chain combines TRBV6-6 with TRBJ2-1; TRBD2 aligns across 8 bases. The V and J ends lost 4 bases and 7 bases, in that order; junction bases with no gene match: 9. The CDR3 is 15 residues long. Germline lookup yields CDR1 MNHNY and CDR2 SVGAGI (reference sequence). The CDR3 is CASSSATSEHNEQFF. The CDR3 DNA reads TGTGCCAGCAGTTCTGCGACTAGCGAACATAATGAGCAGTTCTTC.

The CDR3 DNA is TGCGCCAGCAGCCAAGAAGTGGGTGATAGTAATCAGCCCCAGCATTTT. Protein sequence: CASSQEVGDSNQPQHF. The rearrangement joins TRBV4-1 to TRBJ1-5; D is unresolved. CDR3 size: 16 residues. Looked up from germline, CDR1 is MGHRA and CDR2 is YSYEKL. The germline V and J ends were trimmed by 0 bases and 4 bases, with 13 bases remaining between them.